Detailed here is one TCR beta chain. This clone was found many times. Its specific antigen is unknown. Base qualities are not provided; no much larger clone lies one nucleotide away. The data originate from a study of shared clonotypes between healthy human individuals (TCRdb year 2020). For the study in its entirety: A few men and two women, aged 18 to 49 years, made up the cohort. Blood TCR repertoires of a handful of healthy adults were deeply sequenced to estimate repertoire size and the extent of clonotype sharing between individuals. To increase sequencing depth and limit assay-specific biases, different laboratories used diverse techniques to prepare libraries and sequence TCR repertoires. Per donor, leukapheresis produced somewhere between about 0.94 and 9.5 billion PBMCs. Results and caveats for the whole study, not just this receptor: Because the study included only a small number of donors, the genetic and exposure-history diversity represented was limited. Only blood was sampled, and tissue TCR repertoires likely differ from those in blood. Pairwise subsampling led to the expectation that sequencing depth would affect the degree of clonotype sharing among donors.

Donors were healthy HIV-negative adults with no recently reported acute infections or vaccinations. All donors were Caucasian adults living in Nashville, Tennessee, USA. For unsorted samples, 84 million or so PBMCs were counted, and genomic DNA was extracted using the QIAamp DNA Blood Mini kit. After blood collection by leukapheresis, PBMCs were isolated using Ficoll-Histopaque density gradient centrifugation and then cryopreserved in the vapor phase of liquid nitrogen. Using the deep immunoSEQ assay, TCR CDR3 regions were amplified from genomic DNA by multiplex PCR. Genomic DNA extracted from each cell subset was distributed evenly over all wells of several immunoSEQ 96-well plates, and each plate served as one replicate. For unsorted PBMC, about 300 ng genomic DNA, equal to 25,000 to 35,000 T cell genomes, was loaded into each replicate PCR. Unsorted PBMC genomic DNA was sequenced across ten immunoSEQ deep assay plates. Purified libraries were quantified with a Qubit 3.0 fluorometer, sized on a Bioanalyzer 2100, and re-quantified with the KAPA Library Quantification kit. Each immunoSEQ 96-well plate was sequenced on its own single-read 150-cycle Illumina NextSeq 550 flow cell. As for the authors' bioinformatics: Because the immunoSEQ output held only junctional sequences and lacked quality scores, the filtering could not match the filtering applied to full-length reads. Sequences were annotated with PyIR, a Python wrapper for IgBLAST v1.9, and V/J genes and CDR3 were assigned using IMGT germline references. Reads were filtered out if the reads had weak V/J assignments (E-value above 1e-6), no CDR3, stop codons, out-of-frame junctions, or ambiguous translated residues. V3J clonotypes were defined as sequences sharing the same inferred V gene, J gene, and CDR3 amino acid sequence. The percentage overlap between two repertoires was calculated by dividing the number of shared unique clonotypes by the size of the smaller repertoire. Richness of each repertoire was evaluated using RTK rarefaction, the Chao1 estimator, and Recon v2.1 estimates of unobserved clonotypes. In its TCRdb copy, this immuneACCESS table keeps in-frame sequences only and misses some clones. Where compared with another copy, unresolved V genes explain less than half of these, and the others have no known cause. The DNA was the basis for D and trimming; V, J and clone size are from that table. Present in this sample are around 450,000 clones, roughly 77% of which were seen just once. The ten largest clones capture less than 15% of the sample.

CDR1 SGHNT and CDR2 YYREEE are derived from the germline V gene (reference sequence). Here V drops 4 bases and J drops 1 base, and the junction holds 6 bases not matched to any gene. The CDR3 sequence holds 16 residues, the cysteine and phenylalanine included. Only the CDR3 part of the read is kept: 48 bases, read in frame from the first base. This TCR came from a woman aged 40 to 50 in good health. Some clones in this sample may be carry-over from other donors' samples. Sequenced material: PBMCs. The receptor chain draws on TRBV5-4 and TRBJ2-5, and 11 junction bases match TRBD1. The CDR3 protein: CASSKAGTGGQETQYF. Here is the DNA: TGTGCCAGCAGCAAAGCCGGGACAGGGGGCCAAGAGACCCAGTACTTC.